This T cell receptor (beta chain) appears in the sequencing data of a study of blood T cell repertoires in COVID-19. On the study more broadly: In each case, the material was cDNA or gDNA derived from T cells, B-cell-depleted T cells, or PBMCs.

In the authors' workflow: Amplification of reference gene primers was used by the study to estimate nucleated cell counts. Sequencing was performed with immunoSEQ multiplex PCR; in TCRdb, only in-frame clones are kept and a portion is missing. V and J calls and clone size are given by that table; D and trimming were obtained from the DNA. The sample has approximately 270,000 clones, 85% to 90% seen once; the top ten hold 1.5% to 2%. Germline V gene data show CDR1 as LGHDT and CDR2 as YNNKEL (reference sequence). There are 17 residues in the CDR3. Trimming shortened V by 3 bases and J by 1 base, and 18 bases separated the two germline ends. Everyone who took part was roughly 18 to 89 years old, and they came from some 23 US areas. Cohorts were based on clinical histories the participants reported.

Sequencing input: PBMCs or T cells enriched from blood (not recorded which). The clonotype was recovered from a middle-aged man who had recovered from COVID-19. The chain is built from TRBV3-1 (or the pseudogene TRBV3-2) and TRBJ1-1; D not resolved. The CDR3 DNA sequence: TGTGCCAGCAGCCAGGACGTTCGGCGGGATGGGAACACTGAAGCTTTCTTT. This gives the protein CASSQDVRRDGNTEAFF.